These 22 T cell receptor beta chains share one sample of origin, sequenced in a study of T cell responses to AZD1222 COVID-19 vaccine. Using immunoSEQ multiplex PCR, the repertoire was profiled, and TCRdb retains in-frame clones only, with some absent. The data show 250,000 to 300,000 clones, roughly 93% seen once. Source: peripheral blood, taken 28 days after the second AZD1222 dose. These receptors all come from an adult who received the AZD1222 COVID-19 vaccine.

Only one count was recorded for this clone. The chain uses TRBV5-1 and TRBJ1-4; the D is unclear. The CDR3 length is 14 residues. The germline V gene has CDR1 SGHRS and CDR2 YFSETQ. V was clipped by 4 bases and J by 7 bases, with 14 bases between them. CDR3 residues: CASSLSPRGEKLFF. The CDR3 DNA follows: TGCGCCAGCAGCCTTTCCCCCCGCGGTGAAAAACTGTTTTTT.

The chain carries TRBV29-1 and TRBJ2-1, with TRBD2 matching over 13 bases. After removal of 7 bases from V and 1 base from J, the junction contained 4 bases not matched to a gene. Per the germline V gene, CDR1 is SQVTM and CDR2 is ANQGSEA. The length of the CDR3 is 15 residues. The CDR3 protein is CSGTSGGTSYNEQFF. Here the CDR3 DNA reads TGCAGCGGGACTAGCGGGGGCACTTCCTACAATGAGCAGTTCTTC.

The gene calls are TRBV28 and TRBJ2-1; D is perhaps TRBD2 (5 bases). The CDR3 contains 15 residues. V was shortened by 6 bases and J by 3 bases, with 15 bases between the two germline ends. Per germline, CDR1 MDHEN and CDR2 SYDVKM. The CDR3 DNA sequence: TGTGCCAGCAGCCCCCCCGGGGAATTCTACAATGAGCAGTTCTTC. It encodes CASSPPGEFYNEQFF.

The rearrangement links TRBV28 to TRBJ2-5; D not resolved. Trimming took off 10 bases at V and 2 bases at J, with 14 bases between the two ends. This CDR3 is built from 13 residues. The germline V gene encodes CDR1 MDHEN and CDR2 SYDVKM. The CDR3, as DNA: TGTGCCACCAGCCCGGCATATCAAGAGACCCAGTACTTC. This encodes CATSPAYQETQYF.

The chain uses TRBV3-1 (or the pseudogene TRBV3-2) and TRBJ2-2; D is possibly TRBD1 or TRBD2 (5 bases each). V lost 3 bases to trimming and J lost 5 bases, with 19 bases between them. Germline CDR1 is LGHDT and CDR2 is YNNKEL (reference sequence). This CDR3 contains 17 residues. Here the CDR3 reads CASSQGSGTIGTGELFF. The CDR3 nucleotides are TGTGCCAGCAGCCAGGGGTCCGGGACCATAGGGACCGGGGAGCTGTTTTTT.

This clone appeared a single time. The rearrangement uses TRBV9 and TRBJ2-6; D is unresolved. Trimming pared 1 base from V and 1 base from J, leaving 6 bases between. The CDR3 loop spans 15 amino acids. The germline V gene encodes CDR1 SGDLS and CDR2 YYNGEE. CDR3 amino acids: CASSVLGSGANVLTF. DNA for the CDR3: TGTGCCAGCAGCGTACTTGGTTCTGGGGCCAACGTCCTGACTTTC.

The chain is built from TRBV3-1 (or the pseudogene TRBV3-2) and TRBJ1-1, with D hard to call. The germline V gene has CDR1 LGHDT and CDR2 YNNKEL (reference sequence). This CDR3 is built from 13 residues. The V and J ends lost 6 bases and 6 bases respectively, with 14 bases between them. Here the CDR3 reads CASRGSSVAEAFF. The DNA for the CDR3 is TGTGCCAGCAGAGGTTCATCGGTCGCTGAAGCTTTCTTT.

This sequence joins TRBV5-6 and TRBJ1-1; D is undetermined. CDR3 length: 12 amino acids. V was pared by 2 bases and J by 7 bases, with 9 bases between. Per germline, CDR1 SGHDT and CDR2 YYEEEE. CDR3 region: CASSFPEGEAFF. The CDR3 DNA reads TGTGCCAGCAGCTTCCCCGAGGGTGAAGCTTTCTTT.

This sequence joins TRBV10-3 and TRBJ2-2; 10 bases align to TRBD2. Germline loops: CDR1 ENHRY, CDR2 SYGVKD. This CDR3 is 15 amino acids long. Trimming cost V 10 bases and J 10 bases; bases outside gene matches: 15. The CDR3, as DNA: TGTGCCACCATGGGCGCGAGCGGGAGGGCCGCGGAGCTGTTTTTT. This codes for CATMGASGRAAELFF.

This rearrangement joins TRBV15 to TRBJ1-4; D uncertain. This CDR3 is built from 14 residues. Germline CDR1 is LNHNV and CDR2 is YYDKDF (reference sequence). V was cut by 0 bases and J by 2 bases, with 4 bases left in between. CDR3 sequence: CATSRDTTNEKLFF. The CDR3 DNA sequence: TGTGCCACCAGCAGAGATACGACTAATGAAAAACTGTTTTTT.

The rearrangement joins TRBV7-9 to TRBJ2-5; TRBD2 matches at 8 bases. The CDR3 totals 16 residues. V was pared by 5 bases and J by 3 bases, with 11 bases of the junction left unmatched. Germline V CDR1 and CDR2: SEHNR, FQNEAQ (reference sequence). For the CDR3, the DNA is TGTGCCAGCAGCCCTCTTCCGGGACTAGGGGAAGAGACCCAGTACTTC. This gives the protein CASSPLPGLGEETQYF.

In the case of this clone: Other DNA sequences in this sample translate to the same CDR3. V is TRBV24-1 and J is TRBJ2-2, with D possibly matching TRBD2 (5 bases). The CDR3 has 15 amino acids. The V and J ends lost 0 bases and 1 base respectively, with 5 bases between them. Germline lookup yields CDR1 KGHDR and CDR2 SFDVKD. The DNA of the CDR3 is TGTGCCACCAGTGATTTGCGGGGGAACACCGGGGAGCTGTTTTTT. This encodes CATSDLRGNTGELFF.

V is TRBV5-6 and J is TRBJ2-1; D unclear. V shed 3 bases and J shed 4 bases, with 11 bases lying between them. This CDR3 spans 14 amino acids. Germline CDR1 reads SGHDT; CDR2 reads YYEEEE. The CDR3 region has the DNA TGTGCCAGCAGCTCTAGACACTTTTACAATGAGCAGTTCTTC. Translation: CASSSRHFYNEQFF.

The V gene is TRBV28, the J gene TRBJ1-5; TRBD1 matches 7 bases. V gave up 5 bases and J gave up 2 bases; unmatched junction bases: 6. Germline V gene sequence: CDR1 MDHEN, CDR2 SYDVKM. CDR3 size: 15 residues. Written as DNA, the CDR3 is TGTGCCAGCAGTACACCAGGACAGGGCAATCAGCCCCAGCATTTT. Amino acid sequence: CASSTPGQGNQPQHF.

This clone occurred once. The chain has TRBV7-8 and TRBJ2-5; D is unclear. The V gene's germline CDR1 is SGHVS and CDR2 FQNEAQ. V was trimmed by 1 base and J by 4 bases, leaving 10 bases between them. This CDR3 has 14 amino acids. The chain's CDR3 is CASSLGANTETQYF. CDR3 DNA: TGTGCCAGCAGCTTAGGGGCGAATACAGAGACCCAGTACTTC.

This clone was seen just once. This chain connects TRBV28 to TRBJ2-1; 7 bases agree with TRBD2. The ends lost 7 bases at V and 0 bases at J; junction bases unmatched: 9. The CDR3 covers 16 residues. Germline lookup yields CDR1 MDHEN and CDR2 SYDVKM. In DNA form, the CDR3 reads TGTGCCAGCAAAACGAGCGGGGTCGCCTCCTACAATGAGCAGTTCTTC. The encoded protein is CASKTSGVASYNEQFF.

J is TRBJ2-2 and V is TRBV18, with D maybe TRBD2 (5 bases). The CDR3 has 13 amino acids. V was cut by 3 bases and J by 6 bases, with 8 bases left in between. Germline loops: CDR1 KGHSH, CDR2 LQKENI. The DNA of the CDR3 is TGTGCCAGCTCACCTGCACTAGCCGGGGAGCTGTTTTTT. Its protein product is CASSPALAGELFF. Full variable domain (remainder filled in from reference TRBV18 and TRBJ2-2): NAGVMQNPRHLVRRRGQEARLRCSPMKGHSHVYWYRQLPEEGLKFMVYLQKENIIDESGMPKERFSAEFPKEGPSILRIQQVVRGDSAAYFCASSPALAGELFFGEGSRLTVL.

Concerning this clone itself: Other DNA sequences from this sample encode an identical CDR3 as well. This chain connects TRBV6-2 or TRBV6-3 to TRBJ1-2; no definite D call. Trimming took off 2 bases at V and 2 bases at J, with 6 bases between the two ends. Looked up from germline, CDR1 is MNHEY and CDR2 is SVGEGT. The CDR3 extends over 13 amino acids. Here the CDR3 DNA reads TGTGCCAGCAGTTACGGGAGAAACTATGGCTACACCTTC. This sequence encodes CASSYGRNYGYTF.

The gene calls are TRBV6-1 and TRBJ2-7; 10 nucleotides match TRBD2. The CDR3 spans 17 residues. V was clipped by 0 bases and J by 3 bases; unmatched bases: 8. Germline V gene sequence: CDR1 MNHNS, CDR2 SASEGT. The CDR3 nucleotides read TGTGCCAGCAGTGAAGCGGCTAGCGGGGGTCCTAACTACGAGCAGTACTTC. This codes for CASSEAASGGPNYEQYF.

The chain joins TRBV9 to TRBJ2-3, with 10 bases aligning to TRBD1. Germline assignment: CDR1 SGDLS and CDR2 YYNGEE. The ends lost 4 bases at V and 5 bases at J; junction bases unmatched: 4. This CDR3 is built from 14 residues. The CDR3 nucleotides are TGTGCCAGCAGCAGAGGGGACAGGGGAGATACGCAGTATTTT. Its protein product is CASSRGDRGDTQYF.

V usage is TRBV2 and J usage is TRBJ2-6; 8 nucleotides match TRBD2. V was pared by 6 bases and J by 4 bases, with 11 bases of the junction left unmatched. This CDR3 region has 17 residues. Per the germline V gene, CDR1 is SNHLY and CDR2 is FYNNEI. The CDR3 DNA is TGTGCCAGCAGCCTCGAAGGACTAGCTGCGGGGGCCAACGTCCTGACTTTC. Its translation: CASSLEGLAAGANVLTF.

The V call is TRBV11-3, the J call TRBJ2-7, with TRBD1 matching 7 bases. V shed 0 bases, J shed 3 bases, and the junction held 14 bases outside the gene matches. The length of the CDR3 is 18 residues. Germline CDR1 SGHNT, CDR2 YENEEA. CDR3 sequence: CASSLDYVLARQGYEQYF. CDR3 coding DNA: TGTGCCAGCAGCTTAGATTACGTCCTGGCTCGACAGGGCTACGAGCAGTACTTC.